This T cell receptor beta chain was identified during a study of cytomegalovirus exposure and HLA in healthy donors. Whole-study results and caveats: 150 or so TCR beta chains were listed as cytomegalovirus-associated.

The count of this clone is one. Its target is not known. Germline loops: CDR1 MGHRA, CDR2 YSYEKL. V lost 3 bases, J lost 3 bases, and 17 bases lay in between. CDR3 length equals 17 residues. The PCR had 60 Vbeta and 13 Jbeta primers. TCRdb's table, derived via immunoSEQ multiplex PCR, lists solely in-frame clones and lacks some. The sample shows over 130,000 clones, 61% of them seen only once. The clonotype comes from a male donor in good health and CMV-seronegative. The chain combines TRBV4-1 with TRBJ2-2, with D perhaps TRBD2 (5 bases). The sequencing sample was made of PBMCs. The CDR3 loop reads CASSHGRWFGDTGELFF. For the CDR3, the DNA is TGCGCCAGCAGCCACGGTAGATGGTTCGGGGACACCGGGGAGCTGTTTTTT.